This T cell receptor beta chain was sequenced during a study of cytomegalovirus exposure and HLA in healthy donors (dated by TCRdb to about 2017). Broadly, across the study: According to a later analysis, the roughly 120 validation repertoires were produced on the same platform as the approximately 690 repertoires of the first cohort. The aim of the study was to test whether cataloging public T cell receptors could identify signatures of past pathogen exposure. Besides the first cohort of some 670 subjects, a separate validation cohort made up of roughly 130 different subjects was used. The study combined high-throughput TCR immunosequencing, statistical association of individual TCRs with disease status, and machine learning to predict cytomegalovirus infection status.

With respect to this clone: The antigen this receptor binds is unknown. Per-nucleotide qualities are absent, and no much larger clonotype sits a single base away.

Library prep was done by the immunoSEQ multiplex PCR assay. The study's own analysis went as follows. A statistical classification framework was built to diagnose cytomegalovirus status from the catalog of TCR beta chain sequences. TCRdb stores this immuneACCESS table with in-frame sequences only. Part of the clones is absent; in the studies checked, under half of the shortfall reflects unresolved V genes, and no reason is known for the rest. Clonal size and the V and J genes are those of that table, whereas D and trimming came from the DNA. Here the sample has around 100,000 clones; about 95% occur a single time. Together, the top ten hold 0.89% of the sample. Cut back by 7 bases and 0 bases, the V and J ends lie 19 bases apart. As encoded in the germline V gene, CDR1 is LGHNA while CDR2 is YSLEER. The CDR3 holds 17 amino acids from the cysteine to the phenylalanine. Solely the CDR3 DNA is kept, with 51 bases framed from the first base.

Separate from the roughly 650-subject first cohort, the validation cohort of around 130 subjects was the group to which the donors belonged. General conclusions and limits of the study: In both the original and validation cohorts, the classifier was reported to diagnose cytomegalovirus status with high specificity and sensitivity. It was suggested by the authors that the approach could potentially be generalized to other disease states and immunological phenotypes. Of the cluster scores, around 95% were above 0 in a later analysis, which found that TCRs clustered in the first cohort also tended to co-occur in the approximately 130 validation repertoires. Most TCR sequences were seen in very few donors, while some public TCRs were found in many individuals. In vitro tests confirmed that a few of the cytomegalovirus-associated TCR beta chains recognize cytomegalovirus antigens. The validation cohort had no HLA typing available for a later analysis, so co-occurrence within that cohort was assessed over all 120 or so repertoires. In the study, some 180 TCR beta chains were listed as associated with cytomegalovirus.

The chain joins TRBV4-3 to TRBJ2-1, with TRBD2 tentatively as D gene (7 bases match). This TCR derives from a woman in her late teens or twenties in good health and CMV-seronegative. The sequenced material came from PBMCs. The sequence in DNA is TGCGCCAGCACTCCTGGGGGGGCCGATAGCTCCTACAATGAGCAGTTCTTC. This encodes CASTPGGADSSYNEQFF.